A single TCR beta chain is shown here with its context. Its antigen is still unknown. Per-nucleotide qualities are absent, and no much larger clonotype sits a single base away. The CDR3, cysteine through phenylalanine, is 14 amino acids long. This entry keeps only the CDR3 DNA: 42 bases, framed from base 1. The germline V gene (reference sequence) gives CDR1 as LNHDA and CDR2 as SQIVND. At the junction V is shortened by 6 bases and J by 7 bases; bases outside the gene matches: 9. Collaborating institutions collected whole blood in K2EDTA tubes following their own protocols. For TCRbeta analysis, collaborator samples were shipped as frozen whole blood, as isolated PBMCs, or as DNA extracted from either sample type. This entry comes from a study of blood T cell repertoires in COVID-19 (dated by TCRdb to 2020 to 2022). The study in broad terms: Collaborator samples came from the United States, Italy and Spain and covered acute and convalescent phases of COVID-19. The dataset comprised deeply sampled blood TCRbeta repertoires from subjects exposed to, actively infected with, or recovered from COVID-19. The repertoires were released in a freely available public database meant as a resource for research on the immune response to SARS-CoV-2. The prospective study material was composed of cDNA or gDNA derived from T cells, B-cell-depleted T cells, or PBMCs. The samples were drawn from the first 160 participants of the ongoing ImmuneRACE study and from 950 to 1,500 subjects provided by 6 global collaborators. Nearly every sample came with metadata listing a de-identified subject ID, COVID-19 status, age in years and sex. Where HLA class I and class II types were available, the types were taken from metadata supplied by the sample provider, not from assay-based typing. Broader findings and caveats from the paper: How much clinical and demographic metadata was included differed by source and by participant, and the metadata was provided uncurated.

The immunoSEQ Assay, a bias-controlled multiplex PCR, was used to amplify TCRbeta CDR3 regions from genomic DNA. The published analysis was carried out like this. The number of nucleated cells in each sample was estimated by amplification of reference gene primers within the assay. To quantify the absolute abundance of each unique TCRbeta CDR3 rearrangement, sequence reads were collapsed and filtered. For each sample, productive Simpson clonality was calculated as the square root of Simpson's diversity index across productive rearrangements. The immuneACCESS repertoire file appears here via TCRdb, limited to in-frame rearrangements. These files lack a portion of the clones; in checked studies, under half of the deficit traces to unresolved V genes, and the cause of the others is not known. The V and J calls and clone size are taken from that table; D and trimming were inferred from the DNA. The sample data list 200,000 to 250,000 clones, and more than 70% of these were observed just once. The top ten constitute around 2.9% of the sample.

This chain is built from TRBV19 and TRBJ1-2, and TRBD1 matches 9 of the central bases. This sequence was found in a woman aged 60-75 years with acute or convalescent COVID-19. Material: peripheral blood. CDR3 sequence: CASRETGGESGYTF. The nucleotide sequence reads as follows: TGTGCCAGTAGAGAGACAGGGGGGGAGAGTGGCTACACCTTC.